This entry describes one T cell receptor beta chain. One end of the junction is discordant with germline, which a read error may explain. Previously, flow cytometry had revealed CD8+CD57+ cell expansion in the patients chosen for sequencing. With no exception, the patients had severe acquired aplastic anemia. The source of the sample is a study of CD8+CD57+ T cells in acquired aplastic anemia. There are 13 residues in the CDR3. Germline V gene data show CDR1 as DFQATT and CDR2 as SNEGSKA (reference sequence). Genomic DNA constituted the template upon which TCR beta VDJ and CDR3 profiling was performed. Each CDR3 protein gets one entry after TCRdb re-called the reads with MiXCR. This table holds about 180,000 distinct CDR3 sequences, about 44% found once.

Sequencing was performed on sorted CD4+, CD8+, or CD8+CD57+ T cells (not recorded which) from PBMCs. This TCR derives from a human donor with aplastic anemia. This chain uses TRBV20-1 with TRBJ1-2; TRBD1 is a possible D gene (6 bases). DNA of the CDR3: TGCAGTGCTAGAGAGGGGACAAACTATGGATACACCTTC. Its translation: CSAREGTNYGYTF.